A single sample gave rise to the 16 T cell receptor beta chains below, sequenced in a study of CD8 T cells in ankylosing spondylitis. Using its own MiXCR run on the 5' RACE reads, TCRdb lists one record per CDR3 protein. The data contain 7,500 to 10,000 distinct CDR3 sequences, around 5.5% of them singletons. What was sequenced was blood, either unsorted or a sorted T cell fraction (not recorded which). These receptors were taken from a female donor with ankylosing spondylitis or in good health (not recorded which).

This chain links TRBV9 with TRBJ2-1; 12 positions match TRBD2. There are 17 residues in the CDR3. V was clipped by 0 bases and J by 6 bases; unmatched bases: 7. Germline-derived CDR1 and CDR2 are SGDLS and YYNGEE. CDR3 DNA sequence: TGTGCCAGCAGCGTAGAACCGGGACTAGCGGGCATCAATGAGCAGTTCTTC. It specifies CASSVEPGLAGINEQFF.

In its sample, this clonotype was seen many times. The rearrangement links TRBV9 to TRBJ1-6; D is unclear. Germline CDR1 SGDLS, CDR2 YYNGEE. V was cut by 0 bases and J by 14 bases, with 9 bases left in between. CDR3 size: 12 residues. The CDR3 protein is CASSVEGGSLHF. The CDR3 coding sequence is TGTGCCAGCAGCGTAGAAGGCGGGTCCCTCCACTTT.

This chain uses TRBV9 with TRBJ1-1; D call uncertain. CDR1 and CDR2 from the germline V gene are SGDLS and YYNGEE. V lost 0 bases and J lost 8, with 11 bases in between. This CDR3 spans 13 amino acids. The CDR3 nucleotides read TGTGCCAGCAGCGTAGGTCGGACGACCGAAGCTTTCTTT. It encodes CASSVGRTTEAFF.

This clonotype is deemed medium-sized. V gene TRBV9 combines with J gene TRBJ1-5, with 7 nucleotides matching TRBD1. V lost 4 bases and J lost 2; bases outside the gene matches: 3. This CDR3 is built from 14 residues. The germline CDR1 and CDR2 sequences are SGDLS and YYNGEE. As DNA, the CDR3 is TGTGCCAGCAGCCATGGGACAGGCAATCAGCCCCAGCATTTT. As protein: CASSHGTGNQPQHF.

This clonotype was found many times. As DNA, the CDR3 is TGTGCCAGCAGCGCGCTCCTCCAGCCGGACGAGCAGTACTTC. It specifies CASSALLQPDEQYF. The chain has TRBV9 and TRBJ2-7, with unresolved D. The CDR3 sequence is 14 residues long. The V end lost 3 bases, the J end lost 5 bases, and 15 bases lay between the germline ends. Germline loops: CDR1 SGDLS, CDR2 YYNGEE.

This clonotype has ten or more counts. This chain joins TRBV9 and TRBJ2-1, with D perhaps TRBD2 (5 bases). This CDR3 has 17 amino acids. V lost 1 base, J lost 0 bases, and 14 bases lay in between. In germline, CDR1 is SGDLS, CDR2 YYNGEE. The CDR3 coding sequence is TGTGCCAGCAGCGTACGTCAGCGCGGGCTCTCCTACAATGAGCAGTTCTTC. It yields the protein CASSVRQRGLSYNEQFF.

This clonotype came up a few times. The genes are TRBV9 and TRBJ2-2, with no clear D. With 3 bases removed from V and 7 bases from J, the gap between germline ends came to 13 bases. Germline V gene lookup returns CDR1 SGDLS and CDR2 YYNGEE. The CDR3 length is 14 residues. The CDR3 sequence is CASSEGYWVGELFF. For the CDR3, the DNA is TGTGCCAGCAGCGAAGGATATTGGGTCGGGGAGCTGTTTTTT.

The table lists this clonotype with many counts. The genes are TRBV9 and TRBJ2-7; TRBD1 might be the D (6 bases). The CDR3 is 13 amino acids. V lost 0 bases to trimming and J lost 6 bases, with 10 bases between them. CDR1 and CDR2 (germline): SGDLS, YYNGEE. In DNA form, the CDR3 reads TGTGCCAGCAGCGTAGGGATGGGGGCCGAGCAGTACTTC. This gives the protein CASSVGMGAEQYF. The full variable domain, with the rest looked up from reference TRBV9 and TRBJ2-7, is DSGVTQTPKHLITATGQRVTLRCSPRSGDLSVYWYQQSLDQGLQFLIQYYNGEERAKGNILERFSAQQFPDLHSELNLSSLELGDSALYFCASSVGMGAEQYFGPGTRLTVT.

Written as DNA, the CDR3 is TGTGCCAGCAGCCCCCGGGACGTGGATACGCAGTATTTT. Protein sequence: CASSPRDVDTQYF. The V call is TRBV9, the J call TRBJ2-3, with D tentatively TRBD1 or TRBD2 (5 bases each). In germline, CDR1 is SGDLS, CDR2 YYNGEE. The CDR3 runs to 13 residues. V lost 4 bases and J 6 bases, leaving 12 bases between the germline ends.

The chain links TRBV9 to TRBJ2-5, with a weak D call TRBD2 (5 bases). Germline CDR1 is SGDLS and CDR2 is YYNGEE. The V and J ends lost 1 base and 5 bases respectively, with 9 bases between them. The CDR3 totals 13 residues. In DNA form, the CDR3 reads TGTGCCAGCAGCGTAACTAGTTTTGAGACCCAGTACTTC. This sequence encodes CASSVTSFETQYF.

This clonotype was seen at least ten times. V gene TRBV9 combines with J gene TRBJ1-4; no definite D call. Trimming removed 3 bases at V and 0 bases at J, with 6 bases between. CDR3 length: 14 amino acids. CDR1 and CDR2 (germline): SGDLS, YYNGEE. The CDR3 DNA reads as TGTGCCAGCAGCGCCCCCGCAACTAATGAAAAACTGTTTTTT. This codes for CASSAPATNEKLFF.

This clonotype was seen only a few times. This sequence joins TRBV9 and TRBJ1-3; maybe TRBD1 (5 bases). From germline, CDR1 is SGDLS and CDR2 YYNGEE. The CDR3 is 15 amino acids. Trimming removed 3 bases at V and 1 base at J, with 11 bases between. The CDR3 DNA is TGTGCCAGCAGCGCGGTGGGGGGATCTGGAAACACCATATATTTT. Its translation is CASSAVGGSGNTIYF.

This clonotype occurred many times. The chain uses TRBV9 and TRBJ2-5; 8 bases are shared with TRBD2. From germline, CDR1 is SGDLS and CDR2 YYNGEE. V was clipped by 0 bases and J by 5 bases; unmatched bases: 6. This CDR3 contains 15 residues. CDR3 residues: CASSVEAGAGETQYF. In nucleotides, the CDR3 is TGTGCCAGCAGCGTAGAAGCGGGAGCGGGGGAGACCCAGTACTTC. Full variable domain (outside the CDR3, taken from reference TRBV9 and TRBJ2-5): DSGVTQTPKHLITATGQRVTLRCSPRSGDLSVYWYQQSLDQGLQFLIQYYNGEERAKGNILERFSAQQFPDLHSELNLSSLELGDSALYFCASSVEAGAGETQYFGPGTRLLVL.

This clonotype was counted ten times or more. CDR3 in DNA: TGTGCCAGCAGCGGAGAAAAGGGTTCTAGCACCTACGAGCAGTACTTC. It specifies CASSGEKGSSTYEQYF. This chain connects TRBV9 to TRBJ2-7; a possible D gene is TRBD2 (5 bases). Trimming took 3 bases from V and 2 from J, leaving 18 bases between them. Germline CDR1 and CDR2: SGDLS and YYNGEE. The CDR3 covers 16 residues.

Within the sample, this clonotype is medium-sized. The gene calls are TRBV9 and TRBJ2-3, with 10 bases that match TRBD1. The ends lost 0 bases at V and 4 bases at J; junction bases unmatched: 5. This CDR3 region has 16 residues. CDR1 is SGDLS and CDR2 is YYNGEE in the germline V gene. CDR3 bases: TGTGCCAGCAGCGTAGACCGGGACAGGGGATCAGATACGCAGTATTTT. Encoded protein: CASSVDRDRGSDTQYF.

This clonotype showed up many times. Written as DNA, the CDR3 is TGTGCCAGCAGCGTCGGGGGAGCCCTCACAGATACGCAGTATTTT. Its translation: CASSVGGALTDTQYF. The chain links TRBV9 to TRBJ2-3; D is possibly TRBD2 (6 bases). CDR1 SGDLS and CDR2 YYNGEE come from the germline V gene. This CDR3 contains 15 residues. Trimming took 2 bases from V and 2 from J, leaving 12 bases between them. Full variable domain (rest looked up from reference TRBV9 and TRBJ2-3): DSGVTQTPKHLITATGQRVTLRCSPRSGDLSVYWYQQSLDQGLQFLIQYYNGEERAKGNILERFSAQQFPDLHSELNLSSLELGDSALYFCASSVGGALTDTQYFGPGTRLTVL.